In its sample, the clone carrying this T cell receptor (beta chain) was seen many times. CDR1 and CDR2 from the germline V gene are MGHRA and YSYEKL. Trimming took 0 bases from V and 6 from J; bases not matched to a gene: 7. This CDR3 contains 16 residues. These data come from a study of T cells after yellow fever vaccination. General study results and limits: Re-detected after boosting: most primary clones, around 97% of CD4 and about 85% of CD8. Repertoires sorted by FACS could include abundant clonotypes that are contaminants from the bulk population.

By 5'RACE template switching, TCR cDNA was produced, with a universal primer site and UMIs added in the process. TCRdb redid the calling of the 5' RACE reads with MiXCR, one entry per CDR3 protein. The repertoire holds some 54,000 distinct CDR3 sequences, with about 6.6% as singletons. The sample in question was CD8+ T cells not binding an NS4B(214-222) dextramer, sorted from PBMCs, obtained about 49 days after the first yellow fever vaccination. This chain joins TRBV4-1 and TRBJ2-5; 10 bases are a match to TRBD2. The sequence was obtained from a man between 18 and 29 years old who received the YFV17D yellow fever vaccine. The CDR3 DNA is TGCGCCAGCAGCCAAGATCCCAGCGGGGGGGTACAGACCCAGTACTTC. This sequence encodes CASSQDPSGGVQTQYF.